This T cell receptor beta chain came from a study of cytomegalovirus exposure and HLA in healthy donors. Looking at the study overall: The approximately 680 first-cohort repertoires and the approximately 110 validation repertoires shared the same platform, a later analysis reported. General study findings and limits: In vitro data verified three CMV-associated chains as specific for CMV antigens. Overall, some 160 TCR beta chains were annotated as cytomegalovirus-associated. Diagnosis of cytomegalovirus status made by the classifier reportedly showed high specificity and sensitivity.

The assay was immunoSEQ multiplex PCR, and TCRdb's table has in-frame clones only and misses some. The repertoire holds about 250,000 clones, with more than 85% as singletons. With regard to this clone: Antigen unknown.

The CDR3 consists of 14 residues. CDR1 GTSNPN and CDR2 SVGIG come from the germline V gene (reference sequence). Deletions cut 2 bases from V and 2 bases from J, with 9 bases between. The sequenced material came from PBMCs. The V gene is TRBV30, the J gene TRBJ1-4; D gene uncertain. The receptor's source is a man younger than 30 in good health and CMV-seropositive. CDR3 sequence reads: CAWSRSVTNEKLFF. The CDR3 DNA sequence: TGTGCCTGGAGTCGAAGTGTGACTAATGAAAAACTGTTTTTT.